A selection of T cell receptor beta chains follows, all from one sample in a study of T cells in localized non-small cell lung cancer. The assay was immunoSEQ multiplex PCR, and TCRdb's table has in-frame clones only and misses some. The sample shows 10,000 to 15,000 clones, about 82% of them seen only once. This specimen was peripheral blood, taken before any cancer treatment. The receptor set was obtained from a male donor at least 60 years old with stage III lung adenocarcinoma. Both conserved end residues are part of each CDR3. D genes are given only for firm matches. Size tells how often a clone was seen (once, few, many) or the class of an expanded clone, and some rows leave it out.

CDR3 protein: CSVEWVSYGYTF; CDR3 DNA: TGCAGCGTTGAATGGGTTTCCTATGGCTACACCTTC; J gene: TRBJ1-2; clone size: NA; CDR3 length: 12; D gene: NA; V gene: TRBV29-1
CDR3 protein: CASSSEGLAGSDTQYF; CDR3 DNA: TGTGCCAGCAGCTCTGAGGGACTAGCGGGATCAGATACGCAGTATTTT; J gene: TRBJ2-3; clone size: NA; CDR3 length: 16; D gene: TRBD2; V gene: TRBV5-6
CDR3 protein: CASSTALGQGINQPQHF; CDR3 DNA: TGTGCCAGTAGTACCGCCCTCGGCCAGGGGATCAATCAGCCCCAGCATTTT; J gene: TRBJ1-5; clone size: NA; CDR3 length: 17; D gene: NA; V gene: TRBV19
CDR3 protein: CASSGTGLAGSGNTIYF; CDR3 DNA: TGCGCCAGCAGCGGGACGGGACTCGCAGGCTCTGGAAACACCATATATTTT; J gene: TRBJ1-3; clone size: once; CDR3 length: 17; D gene: NA; V gene: TRBV5-1
CDR3 protein: CASSRGVLNTEAFF; CDR3 DNA: TGTGCCAGCAGCAGGGGGGTCCTGAACACTGAAGCTTTCTTT; J gene: TRBJ1-1; clone size: NA; CDR3 length: 14; D gene: NA; V gene: TRBV5-4
CDR3 protein: CASSSGDPDTQYF; CDR3 DNA: TGTGCCAGCAGTTCCGGGGATCCAGATACGCAGTATTTT; J gene: TRBJ2-3; clone size: NA; CDR3 length: 13; D gene: NA; V gene: TRBV6-6
CDR3 protein: CAWRGVAGGGGTEAFF; CDR3 DNA: TGTGCCTGGCGTGGGGTGGCGGGGGGAGGGGGCACTGAAGCTTTCTTT; J gene: TRBJ1-1; clone size: NA; CDR3 length: 16; D gene: NA; V gene: TRBV30
CDR3 protein: CASSENGKGDTQYF; CDR3 DNA: TGCGCCAGCAGTGAGAACGGGAAAGGGGATACGCAGTATTTT; J gene: TRBJ2-3; clone size: NA; CDR3 length: 14; D gene: NA; V gene: TRBV10-1
CDR3 protein: CASSVQVNTEAFF; CDR3 DNA: TGTGCCAGCAGCGTACAGGTGAACACTGAAGCTTTCTTT; J gene: TRBJ1-1; clone size: NA; CDR3 length: 13; D gene: NA; V gene: TRBV7-6
CDR3 protein: CSVEGQTGNGYTF; CDR3 DNA: TGCAGCGTTGAGGGACAGACCGGGAATGGTTACACCTTC; J gene: TRBJ1-2; clone size: NA; CDR3 length: 13; D gene: TRBD1; V gene: TRBV29-1
CDR3 protein: CASRDRDDGYTF; CDR3 DNA: TGTGCCAGTAGGGACAGGGATGATGGCTACACCTTC; J gene: TRBJ1-2; clone size: NA; CDR3 length: 12; D gene: TRBD1; V gene: TRBV19
CDR3 protein: CASSPLYTGELFF; CDR3 DNA: TGCGCCAGCAGCCCCCTATACACCGGGGAGCTGTTTTTT; J gene: TRBJ2-2; clone size: NA; CDR3 length: 13; D gene: NA; V gene: TRBV4-1
CDR3 protein: CASSTGQANEQFF; CDR3 DNA: TGTGCCAGCAGTACGGGACAGGCGAATGAGCAGTTCTTC; J gene: TRBJ2-1; clone size: NA; CDR3 length: 13; D gene: TRBD1; V gene: TRBV2
CDR3 protein: CASTPGAGEAPLHF; CDR3 DNA: TGTGCCAGCACCCCGGGGGCAGGCGAGGCACCCCTCCACTTT; J gene: TRBJ1-6; clone size: NA; CDR3 length: 14; D gene: NA; V gene: TRBV6-1
CDR3 protein: CASSPRVQREMGEKLFF; CDR3 DNA: TGTGCCAGCAGTCCCCGGGTGCAGAGGGAGATGGGCGAAAAACTGTTTTTT; J gene: TRBJ1-4; clone size: NA; CDR3 length: 17; D gene: NA; V gene: TRBV9